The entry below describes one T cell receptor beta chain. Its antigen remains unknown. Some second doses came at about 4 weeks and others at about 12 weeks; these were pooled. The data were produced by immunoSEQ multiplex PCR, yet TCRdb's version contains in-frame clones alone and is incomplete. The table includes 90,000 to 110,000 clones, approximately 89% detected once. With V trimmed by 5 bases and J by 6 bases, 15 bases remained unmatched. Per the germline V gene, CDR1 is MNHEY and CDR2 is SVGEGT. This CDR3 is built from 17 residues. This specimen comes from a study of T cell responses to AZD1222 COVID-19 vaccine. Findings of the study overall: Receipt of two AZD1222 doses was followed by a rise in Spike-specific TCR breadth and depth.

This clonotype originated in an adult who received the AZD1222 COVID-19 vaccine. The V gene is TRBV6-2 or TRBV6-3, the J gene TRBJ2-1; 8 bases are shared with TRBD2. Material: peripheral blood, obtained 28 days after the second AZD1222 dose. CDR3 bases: TGTGCCAGCAGTCCCCTGGGAGCGGGAGTAAGGCCCAATGAGCAGTTCTTC. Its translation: CASSPLGAGVRPNEQFF.